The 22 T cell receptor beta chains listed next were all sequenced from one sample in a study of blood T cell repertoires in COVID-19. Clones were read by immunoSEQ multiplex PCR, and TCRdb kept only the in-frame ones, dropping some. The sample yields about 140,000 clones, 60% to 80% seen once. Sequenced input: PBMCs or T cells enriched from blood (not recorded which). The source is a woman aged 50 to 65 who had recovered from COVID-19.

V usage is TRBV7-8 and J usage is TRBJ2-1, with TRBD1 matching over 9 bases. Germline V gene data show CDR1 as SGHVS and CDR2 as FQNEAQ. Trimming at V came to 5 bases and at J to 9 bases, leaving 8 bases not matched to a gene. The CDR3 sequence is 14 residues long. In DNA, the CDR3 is TGTGCCAGCAGCCGAGGACAGGGGTCTGGTGAGCAGTTCTTC. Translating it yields CASSRGQGSGEQFF.

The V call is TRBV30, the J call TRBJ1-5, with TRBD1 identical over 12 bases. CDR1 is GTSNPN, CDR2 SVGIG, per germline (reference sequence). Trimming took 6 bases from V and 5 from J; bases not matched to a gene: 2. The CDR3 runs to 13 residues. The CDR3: CACGTGGHQPQHF. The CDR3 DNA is TGTGCCTGCGGGACAGGGGGCCATCAGCCCCAGCATTTT. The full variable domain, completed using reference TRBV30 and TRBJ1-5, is SQTIHQWPATLVQPVGSPLSLECTVEGTSNPNLYWYRQAAGRGLQLLFYSVGIGQISSEVPQNLSASRPQDRQFILSSKKLLLSDSGFYLCACGTGGHQPQHFGDGTRLSIL.

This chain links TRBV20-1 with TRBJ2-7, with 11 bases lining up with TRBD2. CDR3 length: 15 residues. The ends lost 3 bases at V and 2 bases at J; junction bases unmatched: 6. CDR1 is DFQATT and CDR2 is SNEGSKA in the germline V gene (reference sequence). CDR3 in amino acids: CSASRLAGSTYEQYF. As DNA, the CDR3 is TGCAGTGCTAGTAGACTAGCGGGGTCAACCTACGAGCAGTACTTC.

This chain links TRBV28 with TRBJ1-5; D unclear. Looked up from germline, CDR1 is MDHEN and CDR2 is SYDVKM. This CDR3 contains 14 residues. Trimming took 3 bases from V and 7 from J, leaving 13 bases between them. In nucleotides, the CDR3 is TGTGCCAGCAGTTTGGTCGTAAGGAGACAGCCCCAGCATTTT. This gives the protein CASSLVVRRQPQHF. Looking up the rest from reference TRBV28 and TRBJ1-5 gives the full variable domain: DVKVTQSSRYLVKRTGEKVFLECVQDMDHENMFWYRQDPGLGLRLIYFSYDVKMKEKGDIPEGYSVSREKKERFSLILESASTNQTSMYLCASSLVVRRQPQHFGDGTRLSIL.

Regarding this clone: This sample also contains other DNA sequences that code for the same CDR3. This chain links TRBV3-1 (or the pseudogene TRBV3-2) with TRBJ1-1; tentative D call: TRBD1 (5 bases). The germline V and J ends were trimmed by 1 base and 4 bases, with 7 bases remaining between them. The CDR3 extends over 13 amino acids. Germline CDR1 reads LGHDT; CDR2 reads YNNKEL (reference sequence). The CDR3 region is CASSQGRGTEAFF. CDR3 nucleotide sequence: TGTGCCAGCAGCCAAGGGAGGGGCACTGAAGCTTTCTTT.

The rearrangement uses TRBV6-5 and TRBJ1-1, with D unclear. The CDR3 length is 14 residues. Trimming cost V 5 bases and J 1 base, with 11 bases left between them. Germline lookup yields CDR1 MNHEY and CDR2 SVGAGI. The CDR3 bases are TGTGCCAGCAGTACCTGGACTGCGAACACTGAAGCTTTCTTT. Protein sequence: CASSTWTANTEAFF.

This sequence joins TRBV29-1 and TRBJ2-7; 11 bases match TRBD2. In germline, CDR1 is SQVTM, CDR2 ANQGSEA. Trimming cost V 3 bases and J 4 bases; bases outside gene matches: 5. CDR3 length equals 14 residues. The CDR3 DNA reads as TGCAGCGTTGATTTTAGCGGGAGGGCGTACGAGCAGTACTTC. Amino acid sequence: CSVDFSGRAYEQYF.

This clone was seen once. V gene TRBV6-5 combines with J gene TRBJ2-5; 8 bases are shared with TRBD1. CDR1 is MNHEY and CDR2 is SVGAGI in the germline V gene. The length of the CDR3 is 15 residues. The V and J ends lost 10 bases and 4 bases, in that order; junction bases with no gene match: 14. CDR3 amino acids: CATRPRTGSGETQYF. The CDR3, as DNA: TGTGCCACACGTCCCCGGACAGGGTCCGGAGAGACCCAGTACTTC.

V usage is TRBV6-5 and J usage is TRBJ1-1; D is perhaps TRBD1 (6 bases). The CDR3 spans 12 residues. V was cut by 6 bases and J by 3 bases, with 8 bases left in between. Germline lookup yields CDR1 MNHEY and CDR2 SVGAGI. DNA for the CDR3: TGTGCCAGCAGAGACAGGTACACTGAAGCTTTCTTT. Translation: CASRDRYTEAFF.

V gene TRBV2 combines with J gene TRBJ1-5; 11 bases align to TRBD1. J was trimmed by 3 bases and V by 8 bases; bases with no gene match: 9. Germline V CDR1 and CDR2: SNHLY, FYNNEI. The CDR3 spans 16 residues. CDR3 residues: CASRDRGIGNNQPQHF. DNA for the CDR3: TGTGCCAGCCGGGACAGGGGGATCGGGAACAATCAGCCCCAGCATTTT.

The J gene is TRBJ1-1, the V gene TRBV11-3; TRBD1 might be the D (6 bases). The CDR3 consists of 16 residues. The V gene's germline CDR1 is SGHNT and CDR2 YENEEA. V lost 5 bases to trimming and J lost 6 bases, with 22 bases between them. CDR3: CASSAIPGRGAAEAFF. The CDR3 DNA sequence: TGTGCCAGCAGCGCGATTCCGGGACGGGGGGCGGCTGAAGCTTTCTTT.

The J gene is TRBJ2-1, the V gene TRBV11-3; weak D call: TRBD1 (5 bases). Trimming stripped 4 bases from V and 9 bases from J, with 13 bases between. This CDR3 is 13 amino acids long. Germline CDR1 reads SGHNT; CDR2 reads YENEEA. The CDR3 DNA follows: TGTGCCAGCAGCTCTGGGGCGTATCTTGAGCAGTTCTTC. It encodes CASSSGAYLEQFF.

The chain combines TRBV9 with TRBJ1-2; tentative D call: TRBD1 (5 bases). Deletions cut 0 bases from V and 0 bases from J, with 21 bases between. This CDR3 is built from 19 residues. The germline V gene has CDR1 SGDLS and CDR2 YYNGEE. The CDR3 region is CASSVVPGAGLLANYGYTF. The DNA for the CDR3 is TGTGCCAGCAGCGTAGTGCCTGGTGCAGGGCTTTTGGCTAACTATGGCTACACCTTC.

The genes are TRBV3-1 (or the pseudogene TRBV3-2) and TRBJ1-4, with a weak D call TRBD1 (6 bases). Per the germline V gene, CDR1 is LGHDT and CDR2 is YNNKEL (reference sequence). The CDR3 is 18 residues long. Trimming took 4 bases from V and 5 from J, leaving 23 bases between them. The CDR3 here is CASSRPVGPRGANEKLFF. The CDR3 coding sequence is TGTGCCAGCAGCCGGCCTGTGGGTCCACGGGGGGCAAATGAAAAACTGTTTTTT.

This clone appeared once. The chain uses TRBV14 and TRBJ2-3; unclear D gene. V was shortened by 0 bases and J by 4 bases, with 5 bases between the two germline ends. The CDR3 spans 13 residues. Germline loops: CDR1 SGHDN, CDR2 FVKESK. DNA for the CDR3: TGTGCCAGCAGCCAAGATTATTCAGATACGCAGTATTTT. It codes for CASSQDYSDTQYF. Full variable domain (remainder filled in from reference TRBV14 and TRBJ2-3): EAGVTQFPSHSVIEKGQTVTLRCDPISGHDNLYWYRRVMGKEIKFLLHFVKESKQDESGMPNNRFLAERTGGTYSTLKVQPAELEDSGVYFCASSQDYSDTQYFGPGTRLTVL.

This CDR3 reads CASSLSWSGGRGDEQFF. The DNA for the CDR3 is TGTGCCAGCAGTTTATCGTGGAGTGGCGGGAGGGGCGATGAGCAGTTCTTC. The rearrangement joins TRBV27 to TRBJ2-1; 9 bases agree with TRBD2. Germline V gives CDR1 MNHEY, CDR2 SMNVEV (reference sequence). The CDR3 extends over 17 amino acids. Trimming cost V 0 bases and J 8 bases; bases outside gene matches: 11.

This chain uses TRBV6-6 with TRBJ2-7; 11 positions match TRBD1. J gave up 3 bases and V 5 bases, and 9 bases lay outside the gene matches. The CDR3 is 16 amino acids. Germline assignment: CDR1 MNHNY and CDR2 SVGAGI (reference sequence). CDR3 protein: CASSSQGQGVYYEQYF. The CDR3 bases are TGTGCCAGCAGTAGCCAGGGACAGGGGGTTTACTACGAGCAGTACTTC.

CDR3 nucleotide sequence: TGTGCCAGTAGGATTGCACCCGGGGGCAATCAGCCCCAGCATTTT. This encodes CASRIAPGGNQPQHF. The chain joins TRBV19 to TRBJ1-5; D gene ambiguous. The germline V gene has CDR1 LNHDA and CDR2 SQIVND (reference sequence). This CDR3 contains 15 residues. V shed 6 bases and J shed 2 bases, with 14 bases lying between them.

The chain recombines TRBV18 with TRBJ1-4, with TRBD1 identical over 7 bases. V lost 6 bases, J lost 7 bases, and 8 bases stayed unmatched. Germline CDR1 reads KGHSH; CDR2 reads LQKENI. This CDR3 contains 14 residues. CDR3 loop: CASSSGTALEKLFF. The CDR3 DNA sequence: TGTGCCAGCTCGTCCGGGACAGCCCTTGAAAAACTGTTTTTT.

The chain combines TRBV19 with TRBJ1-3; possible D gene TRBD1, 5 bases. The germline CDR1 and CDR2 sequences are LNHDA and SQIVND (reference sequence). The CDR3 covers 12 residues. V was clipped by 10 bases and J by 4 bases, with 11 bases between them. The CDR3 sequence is CAIRASGNTIYF. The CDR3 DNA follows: TGTGCCATCAGGGCCTCGGGAAACACCATATATTTT.

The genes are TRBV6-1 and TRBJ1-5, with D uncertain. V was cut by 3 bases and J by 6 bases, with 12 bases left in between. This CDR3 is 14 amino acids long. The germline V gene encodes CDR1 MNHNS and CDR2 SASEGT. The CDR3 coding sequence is TGTGCCAGCAGTGACCGGGGAGAAGTTCAGCCCCAGCATTTT. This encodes CASSDRGEVQPQHF.

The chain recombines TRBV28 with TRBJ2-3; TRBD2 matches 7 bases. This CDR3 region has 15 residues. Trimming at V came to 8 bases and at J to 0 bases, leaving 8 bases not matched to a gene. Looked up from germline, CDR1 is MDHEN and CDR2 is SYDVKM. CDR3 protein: CASAPGEGSTDTQYF. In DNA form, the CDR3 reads TGTGCCAGCGCACCGGGGGAGGGGAGCACAGATACGCAGTATTTT. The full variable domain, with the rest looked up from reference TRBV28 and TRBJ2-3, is DVKVTQSSRYLVKRTGEKVFLECVQDMDHENMFWYRQDPGLGLRLIYFSYDVKMKEKGDIPEGYSVSREKKERFSLILESASTNQTSMYLCASAPGEGSTDTQYFGPGTRLTVL.